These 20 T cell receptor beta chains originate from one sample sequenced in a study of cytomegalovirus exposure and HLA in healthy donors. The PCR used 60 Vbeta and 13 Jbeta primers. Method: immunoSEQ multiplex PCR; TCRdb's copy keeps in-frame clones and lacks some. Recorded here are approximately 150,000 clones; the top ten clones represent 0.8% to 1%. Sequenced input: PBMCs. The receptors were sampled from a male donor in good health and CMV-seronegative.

The chain's CDR3 is CARSLATGANQPQHF. CDR3 in DNA: TGTGCCAGAAGCTTGGCTACAGGGGCAAATCAGCCCCAGCATTTT. This rearrangement joins TRBV5-3 to TRBJ1-5; TRBD1 matches 7 bases. TRBV5-3 is an ORF; its function is uncertain. This CDR3 has 15 residues. Trimming cost V 0 bases and J 4 bases; bases outside gene matches: 4.

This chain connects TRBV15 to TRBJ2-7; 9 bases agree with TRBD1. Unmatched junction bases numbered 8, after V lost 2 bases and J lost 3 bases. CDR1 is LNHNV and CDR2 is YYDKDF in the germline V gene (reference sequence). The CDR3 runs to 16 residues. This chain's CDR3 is CATSRYGQGQSYEQYF. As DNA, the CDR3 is TGTGCCACCAGCAGATACGGACAGGGGCAAAGCTACGAGCAGTACTTC.

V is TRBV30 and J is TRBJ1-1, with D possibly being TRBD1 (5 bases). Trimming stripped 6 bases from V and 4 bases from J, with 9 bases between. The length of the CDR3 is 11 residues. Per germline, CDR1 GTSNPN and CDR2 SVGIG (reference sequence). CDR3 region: CACPRGTEAFF. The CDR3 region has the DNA TGTGCCTGCCCAAGGGGCACTGAAGCTTTCTTT.

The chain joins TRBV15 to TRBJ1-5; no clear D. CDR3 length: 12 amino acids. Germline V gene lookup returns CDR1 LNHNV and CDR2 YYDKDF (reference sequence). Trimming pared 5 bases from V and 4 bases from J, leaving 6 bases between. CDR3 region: CATSGQNQPQHF. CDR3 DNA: TGTGCCACCAGCGGCCAAAATCAGCCCCAGCATTTT.

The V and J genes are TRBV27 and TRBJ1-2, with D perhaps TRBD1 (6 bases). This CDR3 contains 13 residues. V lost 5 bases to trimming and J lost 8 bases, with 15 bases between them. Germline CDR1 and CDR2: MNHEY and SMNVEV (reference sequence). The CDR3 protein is CASSLREGGGYTF. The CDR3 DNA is TGTGCCAGCAGTCTAAGGGAGGGGGGGGGCTACACCTTC.

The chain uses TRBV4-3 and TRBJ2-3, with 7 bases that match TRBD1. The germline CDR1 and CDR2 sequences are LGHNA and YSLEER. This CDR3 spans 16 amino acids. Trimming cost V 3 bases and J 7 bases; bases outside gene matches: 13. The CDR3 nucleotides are TGCGCCAGCAGCCAGAAGATCGGGACAGACCCTAATACGCAGTATTTT. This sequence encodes CASSQKIGTDPNTQYF.

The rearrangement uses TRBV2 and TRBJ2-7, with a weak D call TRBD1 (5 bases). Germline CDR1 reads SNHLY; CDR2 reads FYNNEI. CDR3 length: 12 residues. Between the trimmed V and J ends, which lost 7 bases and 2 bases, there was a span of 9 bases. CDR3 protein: CASNRKTYEQYF. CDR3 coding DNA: TGTGCCAGCAACAGGAAGACCTACGAGCAGTACTTC.

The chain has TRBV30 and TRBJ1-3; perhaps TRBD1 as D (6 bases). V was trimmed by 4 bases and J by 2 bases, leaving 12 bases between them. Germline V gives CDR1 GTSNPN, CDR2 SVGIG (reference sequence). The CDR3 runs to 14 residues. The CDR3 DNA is TGTGCCTGGAAGGGACAAACTACTGGAAACACCATATATTTT. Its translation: CAWKGQTTGNTIYF.

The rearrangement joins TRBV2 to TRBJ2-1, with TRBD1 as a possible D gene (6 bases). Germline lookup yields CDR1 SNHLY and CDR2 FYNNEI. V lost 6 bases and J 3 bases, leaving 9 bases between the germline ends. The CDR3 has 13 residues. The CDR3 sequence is CASRTTGYNEQFF. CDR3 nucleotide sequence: TGTGCCAGCAGGACGACAGGCTACAATGAGCAGTTCTTC.

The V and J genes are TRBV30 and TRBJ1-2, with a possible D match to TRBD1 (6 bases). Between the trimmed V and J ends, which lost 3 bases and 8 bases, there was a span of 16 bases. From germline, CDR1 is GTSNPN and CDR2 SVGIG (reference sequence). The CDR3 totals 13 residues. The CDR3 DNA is TGTGCCTGGAGGCTACGGGGGGCTAGGGGCTACACCTTC. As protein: CAWRLRGARGYTF. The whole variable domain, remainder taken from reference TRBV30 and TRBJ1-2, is SQTIHQWPATLVQPVGSPLSLECTVEGTSNPNLYWYRQAAGRGLQLLFYSVGIGQISSEVPQNLSASRPQDRQFILSSKKLLLSDSGFYLCAWRLRGARGYTFGSGTRLTVV.

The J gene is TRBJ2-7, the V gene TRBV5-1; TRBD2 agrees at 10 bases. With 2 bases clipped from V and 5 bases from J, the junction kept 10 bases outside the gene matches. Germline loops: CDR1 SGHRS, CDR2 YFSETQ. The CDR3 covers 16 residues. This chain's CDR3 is CASSFGRTSGTDEQYF. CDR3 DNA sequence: TGCGCCAGCAGCTTCGGACGGACTAGCGGCACGGACGAGCAGTACTTC.

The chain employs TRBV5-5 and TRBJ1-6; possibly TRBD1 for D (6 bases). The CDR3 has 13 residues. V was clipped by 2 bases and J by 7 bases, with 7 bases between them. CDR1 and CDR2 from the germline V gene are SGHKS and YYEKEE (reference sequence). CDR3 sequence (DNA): TGTGCCAGCAGCTTACAGGGAAATTCACCCCTCCACTTT. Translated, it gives CASSLQGNSPLHF.

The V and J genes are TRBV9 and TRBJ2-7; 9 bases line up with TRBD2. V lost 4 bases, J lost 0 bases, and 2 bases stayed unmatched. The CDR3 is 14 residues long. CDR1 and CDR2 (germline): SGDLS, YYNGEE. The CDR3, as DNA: TGTGCCAGCAGCTTTAGCGGGAGCTCCTACGAGCAGTACTTC. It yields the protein CASSFSGSSYEQYF.

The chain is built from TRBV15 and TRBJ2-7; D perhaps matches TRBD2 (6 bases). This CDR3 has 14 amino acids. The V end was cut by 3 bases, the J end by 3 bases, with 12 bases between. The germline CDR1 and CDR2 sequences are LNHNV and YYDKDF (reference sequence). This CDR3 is CATSSGLQSYEQYF. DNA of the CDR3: TGTGCCACCAGCAGTGGACTACAGAGCTACGAGCAGTACTTC.

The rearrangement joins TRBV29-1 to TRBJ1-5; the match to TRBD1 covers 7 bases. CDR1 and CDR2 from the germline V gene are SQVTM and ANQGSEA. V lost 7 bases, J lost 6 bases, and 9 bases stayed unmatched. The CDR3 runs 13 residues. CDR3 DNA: TGCAGCGCCGGAACAGGGGCTAGTCAGCCCCAGCATTTT. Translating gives CSAGTGASQPQHF.

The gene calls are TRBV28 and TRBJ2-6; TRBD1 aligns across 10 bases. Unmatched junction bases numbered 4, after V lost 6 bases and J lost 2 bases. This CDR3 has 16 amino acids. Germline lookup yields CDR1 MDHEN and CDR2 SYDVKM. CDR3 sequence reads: CASRTGGSPGANVLTF. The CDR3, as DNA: TGTGCCAGCAGGACAGGGGGCTCCCCTGGGGCCAACGTCCTGACTTTC.

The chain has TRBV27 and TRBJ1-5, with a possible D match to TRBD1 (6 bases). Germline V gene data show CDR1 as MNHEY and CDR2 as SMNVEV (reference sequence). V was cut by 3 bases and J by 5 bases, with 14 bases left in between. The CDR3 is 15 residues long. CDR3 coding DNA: TGTGCCAGCAGTTTCGGGGGGCGCAACTATCAGCCCCAGCATTTT. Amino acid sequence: CASSFGGRNYQPQHF.

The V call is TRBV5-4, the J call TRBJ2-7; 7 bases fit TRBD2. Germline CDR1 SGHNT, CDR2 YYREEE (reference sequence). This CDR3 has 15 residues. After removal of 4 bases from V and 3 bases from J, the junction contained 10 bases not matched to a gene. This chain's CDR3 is CASSLGSGNNYEQYF. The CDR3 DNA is TGTGCCAGCAGCCTGGGGAGCGGGAACAACTACGAGCAGTACTTC.

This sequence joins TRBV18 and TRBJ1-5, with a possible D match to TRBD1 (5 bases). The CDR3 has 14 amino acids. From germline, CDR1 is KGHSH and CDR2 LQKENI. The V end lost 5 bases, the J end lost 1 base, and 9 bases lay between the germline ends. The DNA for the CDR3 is TGTGCCAGCTCAGACAGCGGGAGCAATCAGCCCCAGCATTTT. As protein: CASSDSGSNQPQHF.

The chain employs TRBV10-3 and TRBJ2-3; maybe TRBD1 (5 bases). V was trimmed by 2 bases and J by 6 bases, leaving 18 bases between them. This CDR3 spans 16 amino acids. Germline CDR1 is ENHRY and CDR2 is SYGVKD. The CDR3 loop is CAISEGYQGNLDTQYF. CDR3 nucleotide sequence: TGTGCCATCAGTGAGGGGTACCAGGGAAACCTGGATACGCAGTATTTT.